This T cell receptor beta chain was sequenced for a study of blood T cell repertoires in COVID-19. The V gene's germline CDR1 is SGHDN and CDR2 FVKESK. V shed 5 bases and J shed 0 bases, with 20 bases lying between them. The CDR3 has 18 amino acids. Using immunoSEQ multiplex PCR, the repertoire was profiled, and TCRdb retains in-frame clones only, with some absent. This sample yields tens of thousands of clones, of which roughly 90% are seen a single time; around 3.9% belongs to the top ten. This clonotype was obtained from a man aged 45-60 years with acute or convalescent COVID-19. The gene calls are TRBV14 and TRBJ1-3; no clear D gene. The sequencing input was peripheral blood. CDR3 nucleotides: TGTGCCAGCAGCGGACTCCCATCTCACCTATTCTCTGGAAACACCATATATTTT. Amino acids: CASSGLPSHLFSGNTIYF. Combining the CDR3 with reference TRBV14 and TRBJ1-3 gives the whole variable domain EAGVTQFPSHSVIEKGQTVTLRCDPISGHDNLYWYRRVMGKEIKFLLHFVKESKQDESGMPNNRFLAERTGGTYSTLKVQPAELEDSGVYFCASSGLPSHLFSGNTIYFGEGSWLTVV.